This T cell receptor beta chain comes out of a study of neurological immune-mediated disorders. TCRdb itself ran the 5' RACE reads through MiXCR, one entry per CDR3 protein. The profile shows about 50,000 distinct CDR3 sequences, around 4.2% of them singletons. Per the germline V gene, CDR1 is SGHRS and CDR2 is YFSETQ. The CDR3 is made up of 13 amino acids. This clonotype was detected ten times or more. A junction boundary mismatches the germline segment, possibly from a read error. The sample taken for sequencing was PBMCs. This chain uses TRBV5-1 with TRBJ2-5, with D perhaps matching TRBD1 (5 bases). This TCR came from a man in his forties or fifties with multiple sclerosis. The chain's CDR3 is CASSLVPGQGLFF. The DNA of the CDR3 is TGCGCCAGCAGCTTGGTTCCAGGACAAGGTCTGTTCTTC.